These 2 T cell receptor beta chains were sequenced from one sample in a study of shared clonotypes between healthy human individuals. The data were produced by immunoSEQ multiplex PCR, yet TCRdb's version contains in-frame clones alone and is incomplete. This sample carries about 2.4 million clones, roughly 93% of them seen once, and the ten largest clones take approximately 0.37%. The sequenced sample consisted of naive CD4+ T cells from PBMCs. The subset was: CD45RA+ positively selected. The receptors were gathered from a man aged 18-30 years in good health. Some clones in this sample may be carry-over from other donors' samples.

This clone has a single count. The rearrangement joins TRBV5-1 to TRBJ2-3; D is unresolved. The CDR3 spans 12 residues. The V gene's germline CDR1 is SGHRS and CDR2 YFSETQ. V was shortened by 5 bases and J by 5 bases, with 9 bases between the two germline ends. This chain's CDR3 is CASSSNVDTQYF. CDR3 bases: TGCGCCAGCAGTTCCAATGTAGATACGCAGTATTTT.

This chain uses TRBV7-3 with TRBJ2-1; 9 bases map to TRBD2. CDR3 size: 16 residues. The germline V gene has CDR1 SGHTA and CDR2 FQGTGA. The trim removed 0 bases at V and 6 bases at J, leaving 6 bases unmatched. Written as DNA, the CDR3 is TGTGCCAGCAGCTTAACTAAGGGCGGGAGGGGCAATGAGCAGTTCTTC. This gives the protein CASSLTKGGRGNEQFF.